Listed here are 23 T cell receptor beta chains from one sample, sequenced in a study of blood T cell repertoires in COVID-19. Here immunoSEQ multiplex PCR was the method, and the copy in TCRdb shows in-frame clones only, minus some. The sample has roughly 260,000 clones, roughly 87% seen once; the top ten hold around 6%. Sequencing was performed on PBMCs or T cells enriched from blood (not recorded which). The receptor set was obtained from a woman in her twenties or thirties with acute COVID-19.

This chain links TRBV13 with TRBJ2-1; 9 bases map to TRBD1. Germline lookup yields CDR1 PRHDT and CDR2 FYEKMQ (reference sequence). This CDR3 is 15 amino acids long. V was pared by 4 bases and J by 3 bases, with 4 bases of the junction left unmatched. CDR3 sequence: CASSSRTGDYNEQFF. Written as DNA, the CDR3 is TGTGCCAGCAGCTCACGGACAGGGGACTACAATGAGCAGTTCTTC.

The V and J genes are TRBV9 and TRBJ2-6, with 13 bases that match TRBD2. Per the germline V gene, CDR1 is SGDLS and CDR2 is YYNGEE. Trimming removed 3 bases from V and 0 bases from J; junction bases left unmatched: 3. CDR3 size: 18 residues. CDR3 in DNA: TGTGCCAGCAGCGCAAGACTAGCGGGGGGCTCTGGGGCCAACGTCCTGACTTTC. This translates into CASSARLAGGSGANVLTF.

This chain joins TRBV9 and TRBJ2-1, with 10 nucleotides matching TRBD2. Germline V gene lookup returns CDR1 SGDLS and CDR2 YYNGEE. V lost 4 bases and J lost 1; bases outside the gene matches: 8. CDR3 size: 17 residues. CDR3 amino acids: CASSPNIAGGSYNEQFF. The CDR3 nucleotides read TGTGCCAGCAGCCCCAATATAGCGGGGGGTTCCTACAATGAGCAGTTCTTC.

This chain joins TRBV18 and TRBJ2-2; TRBD1 might be the D (5 bases). The V gene's germline CDR1 is KGHSH and CDR2 LQKENI. V was clipped by 0 bases and J by 8 bases, with 10 bases between them. The length of the CDR3 is 14 residues. This CDR3 is CASSPPGPRGELFF. In nucleotides, the CDR3 is TGTGCCAGCTCACCACCGGGGCCAAGGGGGGAGCTGTTTTTT.

This clone was seen just once. This chain connects TRBV5-4 to TRBJ2-2; D is possibly TRBD1 (6 bases). Germline CDR1 SGHNT, CDR2 YYREEE (reference sequence). V was trimmed by 4 bases and J by 0 bases, leaving 10 bases between them. There are 15 residues in the CDR3. CDR3 in amino acids: CASSPDSANTGELFF. In DNA form, the CDR3 reads TGTGCCAGCAGCCCGGACAGCGCGAACACCGGGGAGCTGTTTTTT.

The chain joins TRBV2 to TRBJ2-5; maybe TRBD1 (6 bases). This CDR3 has 12 amino acids. The ends were cut back, 6 bases at V and 5 bases at J, with 10 bases in the middle. Germline V lookup: CDR1 SNHLY, CDR2 FYNNEI. The CDR3 nucleotides read TGTGCCAGCAGGCTACAGGGTGAGACCCAGTACTTC. Translated: CASRLQGETQYF. Filled out from reference TRBV2 and TRBJ2-5, the complete variable domain reads EPEVTQTPSHQVTQMGQEVILRCVPISNHLYFYWYRQILGQKVEFLVSFYNNEISEKSEIFDDQFSVERPDGSNFTLKIRSTKLEDSAMYFCASRLQGETQYFGPGTRLLVL.

The chain has TRBV6-5 and TRBJ1-5, with a possible D match to TRBD1 (6 bases). The CDR3 loop spans 15 amino acids. The germline V gene encodes CDR1 MNHEY and CDR2 SVGAGI. V was pared by 6 bases and J by 9 bases, with 21 bases between. CDR3 bases: TGTGCCAGCAGCCGAACCAGGGGTGGCCGGGGGCCCCAGCATTTT. Protein: CASSRTRGGRGPQHF.

The chain employs TRBV6-2 or TRBV6-3 and TRBJ2-2; 10 bases fit TRBD1. The V gene end was trimmed by 5 bases and the J gene end by 5 bases; junction bases not matched to a gene: 5. The CDR3 covers 15 residues. Germline V CDR1 and CDR2: MNHEY, SVGEGT. The DNA for the CDR3 is TGTGCCAGCAGTGGACAGGGGGTCAGGACCGGGGAGCTGTTTTTT. Translating it yields CASSGQGVRTGELFF.

The chain recombines TRBV7-9 with TRBJ1-3; D is uncertain. Trimming cost V 6 bases and J 0 bases, with 12 bases left between them. CDR3 length: 15 amino acids. Germline CDR1 SEHNR, CDR2 FQNEAQ (reference sequence). In DNA, the CDR3 is TGTGCCAGCAGACCAATAGACACCTCTGGAAACACCATATATTTT. Translation: CASRPIDTSGNTIYF.

V gene TRBV3-1 (or the pseudogene TRBV3-2) combines with J gene TRBJ2-5, with 7 bases fitting TRBD2. This CDR3 region has 13 residues. CDR1 and CDR2 (germline): LGHDT, YNNKEL (reference sequence). V lost 7 bases to trimming and J lost 2 bases; unmatched junction nucleotides: 4. CDR3 nucleotides: TGTGCCAGCACCCGGGGGGTACAAGAGACCCAGTACTTC. Translating gives CASTRGVQETQYF.

The sample holds one count of this clone. The chain uses TRBV7-9 and TRBJ1-1, with TRBD1 matching over 7 bases. Germline values: CDR1 SEHNR, CDR2 FQNEAQ (reference sequence). This CDR3 spans 12 amino acids. V dropped 5 bases and J dropped 6; count of bases not matched to a gene: 3. The CDR3 spells CASSLQGAEAFF. In nucleotides, the CDR3 is TGTGCCAGCAGCCTCCAGGGGGCTGAAGCTTTCTTT.

This sequence joins TRBV5-4 and TRBJ2-4; 7 bases are shared with TRBD2. The CDR3 contains 16 residues. V trimming: 4 bases; J trimming: 0 bases; junction bases outside the gene matches: 7. CDR1 and CDR2 from the germline V gene are SGHNT and YYREEE (reference sequence). The CDR3: CASSPSGTLAKNIQYF. In nucleotides, the CDR3 is TGTGCCAGCAGCCCTAGCGGAACCTTAGCCAAAAACATTCAGTACTTC.

This clone was counted between two and nine times. The V and J genes are TRBV19 and TRBJ1-5; 9 bases map to TRBD1. The CDR3 totals 16 residues. Germline CDR1 and CDR2: LNHDA and SQIVND (reference sequence). Trimming took 5 bases from V and 1 from J; bases not matched to a gene: 6. The CDR3 is CASSFVDRGSNQPQHF. The CDR3 DNA reads TGTGCCAGTAGTTTCGTCGACAGGGGGAGCAATCAGCCCCAGCATTTT.

The chain has TRBV27 and TRBJ1-1; tentative D call: TRBD1 (6 bases). The CDR3 loop spans 18 amino acids. Germline CDR1 MNHEY, CDR2 SMNVEV (reference sequence). V was pared by 0 bases and J by 0 bases, with 17 bases between. CDR3 in amino acids: CASSLSKRGGAVNTEAFF. The CDR3 DNA follows: TGTGCCAGCAGTTTATCGAAGCGGGGGGGCGCGGTGAACACTGAAGCTTTCTTT.

This clone showed up just once. This chain connects TRBV18 to TRBJ1-1; no clear D. The CDR3 is made up of 16 amino acids. Germline V lookup: CDR1 KGHSH, CDR2 LQKENI. Trimming shortened V by 0 bases and J by 3 bases, and 14 bases separated the two germline ends. DNA of the CDR3: TGTGCCAGCTCACCACCCGGAAGCAGGAAGGACACTGAAGCTTTCTTT. Translating it yields CASSPPGSRKDTEAFF.

This rearrangement joins TRBV15 to TRBJ2-5, with 9 bases aligning to TRBD1. The V gene's germline CDR1 is LNHNV and CDR2 YYDKDF (reference sequence). CDR3 length equals 15 residues. The ends lost 4 bases at V and 7 bases at J; junction bases unmatched: 10. Here the CDR3 DNA reads TGTGCCACCAGCATCCAAAACAGGGGGCTGGGGACCCAGTACTTC. Residues: CATSIQNRGLGTQYF. The entire variable domain, with the rest obtained from reference TRBV15 and TRBJ2-5, is as follows: DAMVIQNPRYQVTQFGKPVTLSCSQTLNHNVMYWYQQKSSQAPKLLFHYYDKDFNNEADTPDNFQSRRPNTSFCFLDIRSPGLGDTAMYLCATSIQNRGLGTQYFGPGTRLLVL.

This CDR3 is CASRQGGRTYEQYF. In DNA form, the CDR3 reads TGTGCCAGCCGACAGGGGGGCAGGACCTACGAGCAGTACTTC. J is TRBJ2-7 and V is TRBV11-2; 9 nucleotides align to TRBD1. Unmatched junction bases numbered 7, after V lost 8 bases and J lost 2 bases. Per germline, CDR1 SGHAT and CDR2 FQNNGV. This CDR3 is built from 14 residues. Full variable domain (missing parts from reference TRBV11-2 and TRBJ2-7): EAGVAQSPRYKIIEKRQSVAFWCNPISGHATLYWYQQILGQGPKLLIQFQNNGVVDDSQLPKDRFSAERLKGVDSTLKIQPAKLEDSAVYLCASRQGGRTYEQYFGPGTRLTVT.

This chain joins TRBV21-1 and TRBJ2-1; the table's D call, TRBD2, was not checked against the DNA. TRBV21-1 is noted as a pseudogene. The CDR3 has 19 residues. The CDR3 DNA reads TGTGCCAGCATGCTGGGACTAGCGGGAGAGGGACCCTCCTACAATGAGCAGTTCTTC. This sequence encodes CASMLGLAGEGPSYNEQFF.

The CDR3 nucleotides read TGTGCCAGCAGCAAAAGCGGGGGGCGCGTAGATACGCAGTATTTT. Translation gives CASSKSGGRVDTQYF. The chain recombines TRBV7-3 with TRBJ2-3; 9 positions match TRBD2. This CDR3 comprises 15 residues. V lost 5 bases, J lost 5 bases, and 8 bases stayed unmatched. Germline CDR1 is SGHTA and CDR2 is FQGTGA.

The chain couples TRBV5-6 to TRBJ2-2, with D possibly matching TRBD1 (6 bases). CDR1 is SGHDT and CDR2 is YYEEEE in the germline V gene. Trimming shortened V by 0 bases and J by 3 bases, and 12 bases separated the two germline ends. The CDR3 consists of 16 residues. CDR3 region: CASSLVGTPYTGELFF. The CDR3 DNA is TGTGCCAGCAGCTTGGTGGGGACACCATACACCGGGGAGCTGTTTTTT.

J is TRBJ2-7 and V is TRBV6-5, with D hard to call. Trimming took off 6 bases at V and 3 bases at J, with 18 bases between the two ends. CDR3 size: 15 residues. Germline V CDR1 and CDR2: MNHEY, SVGAGI. The DNA for the CDR3 is TGTGCCAGCAGAAAAGAGGTAGCAACCATCTACGAGCAGTACTTC. Translated, it gives CASRKEVATIYEQYF.

The chain carries TRBV27 and TRBJ1-1; no firm D call. The CDR3 is made up of 17 amino acids. Trimming pared 1 base from V and 4 bases from J, leaving 19 bases between. Germline V gene lookup returns CDR1 MNHEY and CDR2 SMNVEV (reference sequence). CDR3 bases: TGTGCCAGCAGTTTATTAACAGCGAGCCCCGGGAGCACTGAAGCTTTCTTT. Amino acid sequence: CASSLLTASPGSTEAFF.

This rearrangement joins TRBV5-1 to TRBJ1-4; 8 bases are shared with TRBD1. The J segment lost 3 bases and the V segment lost 4 bases, leaving 2 bases of the junction unmatched. The germline CDR1 and CDR2 sequences are SGHRS and YFSETQ. CDR3 length equals 14 residues. The CDR3 nucleotides read TGCGCCAGCAGCCAACAGGGGGCTAATGAAAAACTGTTTTTT. This translates into CASSQQGANEKLFF.